A single sample gave rise to the 31 T cell receptor beta chains below, sequenced in a study of T-cell reconstitution after alpha-beta-depleted transplantation in children. The TCRbeta library was prepared with unique molecular identifiers. Via MiXCR, TCRdb re-called the PCR reads, giving one row per CDR3 protein. The sample lists about 900,000 distinct CDR3 sequences; roughly 31% were seen once. The sample was PBMCs, mostly from graft donor cells, taken 360 days after TCRalphabeta/CD19-depleted stem cell transplant. The origin of the receptors is a boy less than two years old who had a stem cell transplant for SCID, so the T cells may come from the graft donor.

The rearrangement uses TRBV20-1 and TRBJ2-3, with D possibly being TRBD2 (6 bases). This CDR3 contains 14 residues. The germline V gene has CDR1 DFQATT and CDR2 SNEGSKA (reference sequence). The V end was cut by 6 bases, the J end by 0 bases, with 13 bases between. CDR3 nucleotide sequence: TGCAGTGCCCTAGAGCGGGCTAGCACAGATACGCAGTATTTT. It is translated as CSALERASTDTQYF.

The chain combines TRBV20-1 with TRBJ2-5, with 8 bases matching TRBD2. With 2 bases clipped from V and 5 bases from J, the junction kept 10 bases outside the gene matches. Germline CDR1 reads DFQATT; CDR2 reads SNEGSKA (reference sequence). The CDR3 totals 15 residues. Here the CDR3 reads CSARRIRGGPETQYF. In DNA, the CDR3 is TGCAGTGCTAGAAGGATACGGGGGGGCCCGGAGACCCAGTACTTC.

In its sample, this clonotype was seen a few times. The chain joins TRBV7-2 to TRBJ2-7; D possibly matches TRBD1 or TRBD2 (6 bases each). Looked up from germline, CDR1 is SGHTA and CDR2 is FQGNSA. This CDR3 comprises 14 residues. The V end was cut by 3 bases, the J end by 3 bases, with 12 bases between. DNA of the CDR3: TGTGCCAGCAGCTTGAGGGGGGCGAACTACGAGCAGTACTTC. This gives the protein CASSLRGANYEQYF. The full variable domain, completed using reference TRBV7-2 and TRBJ2-7, is GAGVSQSPSNKVTEKGKDVELRCDPISGHTALYWYRQSLGQGLEFLIYFQGNSAPDKSGLPSDRFSAERTGGSVSTLTIQRTQQEDSAVYLCASSLRGANYEQYFGPGTRLTVT.

The table lists this clonotype with a few counts. The chain recombines TRBV12-3 or TRBV12-4 with TRBJ2-1; possible D gene TRBD1, 6 bases. Trimming removed 6 bases from V and 3 bases from J, with 18 bases in between. This CDR3 contains 16 residues. The CDR3, as DNA: TGTGCCAGCAGCCCTAACAGGGAGAGGGGCTACAATGAGCAGTTCTTC. As protein: CASSPNRERGYNEQFF.

This clonotype has only a few counts. The chain carries TRBV20-1 and TRBJ2-3, with TRBD2 matching over 11 bases. The germline V gene has CDR1 DFQATT and CDR2 SNEGSKA (reference sequence). This CDR3 comprises 13 residues. Losses at the gene ends were 2 bases for V and 14 bases for J; bases not matched to a gene: 9. CDR3 nucleotide sequence: TGCAGTGCTAGACTAACTAGCGGGGGTATGGGGTATTTT. Translating gives CSARLTSGGMGYF.

In its sample, this clonotype was seen a few times. The chain recombines TRBV7-6 with TRBJ1-2; a weak D match, TRBD1 (6 bases). Between the trimmed V and J ends, which lost 4 bases and 2 bases, there was a span of 35 bases. CDR3 size: 22 residues. CDR1 and CDR2 from the germline V gene are SGHVS and FNYEAQ. CDR3 protein: CASSSVSGGGAFRAFPNYGYTF. The CDR3 DNA reads TGTGCCAGCAGCTCCGTATCAGGCGGGGGGGCCTTCCGTGCATTCCCCAACTATGGCTACACCTTC.

This clonotype was counted between two and nine times. The chain's CDR3 is CASGLVPDTQYF. The DNA of the CDR3 is TGTGCTAGTGGTTTGGTCCCAGATACGCAGTATTTT. This chain joins TRBV12-5 and TRBJ2-3, with unresolved D. V lost 0 bases and J lost 4, with 2 bases in between. Germline V gene lookup returns CDR1 LGHNT and CDR2 FRNRAP. The CDR3 covers 12 residues.

In this sample, this clonotype turned up a few times. The rearrangement links TRBV28 to TRBJ2-5; D not resolved. The germline V and J ends were trimmed by 7 bases and 9 bases, with 18 bases remaining between them. Germline assignment: CDR1 MDHEN and CDR2 SYDVKM. The CDR3 length is 13 residues. The CDR3 loop reads CASKQDPAGSQYF. CDR3 in DNA: TGTGCCAGCAAGCAGGACCCGGCCGGGTCCCAGTACTTC. The full variable domain, rest sourced from reference TRBV28 and TRBJ2-5, is DVKVTQSSRYLVKRTGEKVFLECVQDMDHENMFWYRQDPGLGLRLIYFSYDVKMKEKGDIPEGYSVSREKKERFSLILESASTNQTSMYLCASKQDPAGSQYFGPGTRLLVL.

This chain links TRBV12-3 or TRBV12-4 with TRBJ2-1; unclear D gene. The CDR3 is made up of 18 amino acids. V was shortened by 3 bases and J by 11 bases, with 29 bases between the two germline ends. The CDR3 DNA follows: TGTGCCAGCAGTTTGGGTCCCCTAGAGGAGCACTCGCCGAATAAGCAGTTCTTC. Translating gives CASSLGPLEEHSPNKQFF.

The gene calls are TRBV29-1 and TRBJ2-6; D gene unclear. With 6 bases removed from V and 4 bases from J, the gap between germline ends came to 13 bases. CDR1 and CDR2 from the germline V gene are SQVTM and ANQGSEA. The CDR3 contains 14 residues. CDR3 protein: CSVLTLSGANVLTF. The CDR3 DNA reads as TGCAGCGTATTGACATTGTCCGGGGCCAACGTCCTGACTTTC.

This chain uses TRBV29-1 with TRBJ1-5; D gene ambiguous. V lost 6 bases, J lost 4 bases, and 16 bases lay in between. Germline values: CDR1 SQVTM, CDR2 ANQGSEA. This CDR3 contains 14 residues. The CDR3 DNA reads TGCAGCGTACTTACCGACACCCAGAATCAGCCCCAGCATTTT. Residues: CSVLTDTQNQPQHF.

This clonotype turned up a few times. The chain uses TRBV3-1 and TRBJ1-1; D remains ambiguous. CDR3 length: 12 amino acids. Germline CDR1 LGHDT, CDR2 YNNKEL (reference sequence). V was trimmed by 0 bases and J by 4 bases, leaving 3 bases between them. CDR3 in amino acids: CASSQDPTEAFF. The DNA for the CDR3 is TGTGCCAGCAGCCAAGACCCCACTGAAGCTTTCTTT.

This clonotype has just a few counts. J is TRBJ2-7 and V is TRBV5-5; D perhaps matches TRBD2 (6 bases). The germline CDR1 and CDR2 sequences are SGHKS and YYEKEE (reference sequence). V gave up 0 bases and J gave up 0 bases, with 10 bases separating them. There are 15 residues in the CDR3. The CDR3 bases are TGTGCCAGCAGCTTGGATGGGAGGCGCTCCTACGAGCAGTACTTC. Encoded protein: CASSLDGRRSYEQYF.

A few counts support this clonotype. The V gene is TRBV12-3 or TRBV12-4, the J gene TRBJ2-1; 15 positions agree with TRBD2. J gave up 11 bases and V 6 bases, and 8 bases lay outside the gene matches. The CDR3 consists of 15 residues. CDR3 loop: CASRSPGTSGGQQFF. CDR3 nucleotide sequence: TGTGCCAGCAGAAGTCCCGGGACTAGCGGGGGGCAGCAGTTCTTC.

This clonotype was counted between two and nine times. The chain has TRBV28 and TRBJ1-2; tentatively, D is TRBD1 (5 bases). The V end lost 5 bases, the J end lost 4 bases, and 14 bases lay between the germline ends. CDR1 and CDR2 (germline): MDHEN, SYDVKM. The CDR3 runs 14 residues. CDR3 region: CASSLGRRIYGYTF. CDR3 DNA: TGTGCCAGCAGTCTGGGACGCAGGATCTATGGCTACACCTTC.

The chain joins TRBV20-1 to TRBJ2-3; 7 bases are a match to TRBD2. The CDR3 spans 14 residues. Unmatched junction bases numbered 5, after V lost 5 bases and J lost 0 bases. The germline V gene has CDR1 DFQATT and CDR2 SNEGSKA (reference sequence). The CDR3 sequence is CSAGGRGSTDTQYF. For the CDR3, the DNA is TGCAGTGCTGGTGGGCGGGGGAGCACAGATACGCAGTATTTT.

This clonotype has only a few counts. The gene calls are TRBV5-1 and TRBJ1-1, with 9 bases aligning to TRBD1. Germline lookup yields CDR1 SGHRS and CDR2 YFSETQ. This CDR3 is 12 amino acids long. Germline trimming cut 4 bases from V and 7 bases from J; bases unmatched to any gene: 2. CDR3 residues: CASSVTGGEAFF. The CDR3 nucleotides are TGCGCCAGCAGCGTGACAGGGGGTGAAGCTTTCTTT.

This clonotype was detected once. The chain recombines TRBV4-1 with TRBJ2-5, with 9 bases aligning to TRBD1. Germline loops: CDR1 MGHRA, CDR2 YSYEKL. The CDR3 runs 15 residues. V trimming: 0 bases; J trimming: 6 bases; junction bases outside the gene matches: 5. This CDR3 is CASSQDLGQGQTQYF. For the CDR3, the DNA is TGCGCCAGCAGCCAAGATCTGGGACAGGGACAGACCCAGTACTTC.

The gene calls are TRBV7-2 and TRBJ1-6, with a tentative D call TRBD1 (6 bases). CDR1 is SGHTA and CDR2 is FQGNSA in the germline V gene. CDR3 length: 15 amino acids. Trimming took 5 bases from V and 2 from J, leaving 10 bases between them. CDR3 sequence reads: CASSQGGAYNSPLHF. CDR3 DNA sequence: TGTGCCAGCAGCCAAGGGGGTGCCTATAATTCACCCCTCCACTTT.

This clonotype was detected only a few times. The chain employs TRBV12-3 or TRBV12-4 and TRBJ1-5; D is unclear. CDR3 length: 13 amino acids. The V gene lost 6 bases and the J gene lost 2 bases, with 8 bases spanning the gap. CDR3 residues: CASRLAGNQPQHF. The CDR3 DNA follows: TGTGCCAGCAGACTAGCGGGCAATCAGCCCCAGCATTTT.

This clonotype has just one count. The chain recombines TRBV20-1 with TRBJ2-3, with D perhaps being TRBD1 or TRBD2 (5 bases each). CDR1 and CDR2 from the germline V gene are DFQATT and SNEGSKA (reference sequence). This CDR3 is 11 amino acids long. V lost 6 bases to trimming and J lost 9 bases, with 13 bases between them. The CDR3 nucleotides are TGCAGTGCCCGTGGGGGACCCACGCAGTATTTT. Residues: CSARGGPTQYF.

This clonotype was counted a few times. J is TRBJ2-3 and V is TRBV20-1; D gene uncertain. The V gene lost 3 bases and the J gene lost 5 bases, with 9 bases spanning the gap. The germline gives CDR1 DFQATT, CDR2 SNEGSKA (reference sequence). This CDR3 comprises 12 residues. The CDR3 nucleotides are TGCAGTGCTAGGGACCTCATAGATACGCAGTATTTT. Its protein product is CSARDLIDTQYF.

The CDR3 loop is CASSPRTRSYEQYF. In DNA form, the CDR3 reads TGTGCCAGCAGCCCACGGACTAGGTCCTACGAGCAGTACTTC. The rearrangement uses TRBV7-8 and TRBJ2-7, with 7 nucleotides matching TRBD2. The CDR3 loop spans 14 amino acids. Germline V gives CDR1 SGHVS, CDR2 FQNEAQ. The V gene end was trimmed by 5 bases and the J gene end by 1 base; junction bases not matched to a gene: 5.

The table lists this clonotype with a few counts. The V gene is TRBV15, the J gene TRBJ2-5; D is possibly TRBD1 (5 bases). V was shortened by 8 bases and J by 0 bases, with 16 bases between the two germline ends. This CDR3 comprises 15 residues. Germline CDR1 LNHNV, CDR2 YYDKDF (reference sequence). Here the CDR3 reads CATLAGQTYQETQYF. CDR3 coding DNA: TGTGCCACCCTCGCAGGGCAGACGTACCAAGAGACCCAGTACTTC.

This chain joins TRBV7-2 and TRBJ2-3; 8 bases fit TRBD2. This CDR3 is 16 amino acids long. V was clipped by 5 bases and J by 0 bases; unmatched bases: 7. Germline CDR1 reads SGHTA; CDR2 reads FQGNSA. The CDR3 DNA reads as TGTGCCAGCAGCAACATAGCGGGGACAAGCACAGATACGCAGTATTTT. It specifies CASSNIAGTSTDTQYF. The full variable domain, with the rest looked up from reference TRBV7-2 and TRBJ2-3, is GAGVSQSPSNKVTEKGKDVELRCDPISGHTALYWYRQSLGQGLEFLIYFQGNSAPDKSGLPSDRFSAERTGGSVSTLTIQRTQQEDSAVYLCASSNIAGTSTDTQYFGPGTRLTVL.

The J gene is TRBJ1-2, the V gene TRBV19, with a weak D call TRBD1 (6 bases). CDR1 is LNHDA, CDR2 SQIVND, per germline (reference sequence). Trimming took 5 bases from V and 6 from J, leaving 13 bases between them. CDR3 length: 13 residues. The CDR3 bases are TGTGCCAGTAGTCACGGACAGACGAATGGCTACACCTTC. Residues: CASSHGQTNGYTF.

This rearrangement joins TRBV20-1 to TRBJ2-3, with TRBD2 identical over 12 bases. The CDR3 consists of 14 residues. Germline loops: CDR1 DFQATT, CDR2 SNEGSKA (reference sequence). With V trimmed by 5 bases and J by 7 bases, 7 bases remained unmatched. The CDR3 spells CSAGRLAGDNTQYF. CDR3 DNA: TGCAGTGCTGGAAGACTAGCGGGGGACAATACGCAGTATTTT.

The rearrangement uses TRBV18 and TRBJ2-7; TRBD1 agrees at 7 bases. Looked up from germline, CDR1 is KGHSH and CDR2 is LQKENI. V was pared by 2 bases and J by 2 bases, with 6 bases of the junction left unmatched. The length of the CDR3 is 15 residues. CDR3 coding DNA: TGTGCCAGCTCACCAGACAGGGTAAGGACCTACGAGCAGTACTTC. This encodes CASSPDRVRTYEQYF.

A word on this clonotype: Mismatch with germline at one junction end may stem from a read error. The chain employs TRBV5-1 and TRBJ2-6, with D possibly being TRBD1 or TRBD2 (6 bases each). The CDR3 totals 16 residues. Germline V CDR1 and CDR2: SGHRS, YFSETQ. The CDR3 loop is CASSLGGAFGANVLTF. The CDR3 DNA is TGCGCCAGCAGTTTGGGGGGCGCGTTTGGGGCCAACGTCCTGACTTTC.

This clonotype turned up a few times. The V and J genes are TRBV20-1 and TRBJ2-1, with TRBD2 matching over 8 bases. Unmatched junction bases numbered 8, after V lost 1 base and J lost 3 bases. CDR1 and CDR2 (germline): DFQATT, SNEGSKA (reference sequence). CDR3 length equals 16 residues. In nucleotides, the CDR3 is TGCAGTGCTAGAGGTGTAGGGGCGGGGGGCTACAATGAGCAGTTCTTC. It specifies CSARGVGAGGYNEQFF.

The chain uses TRBV18 and TRBJ2-2, with D possibly being TRBD1 (6 bases). This CDR3 is built from 16 residues. In germline, CDR1 is KGHSH, CDR2 LQKENI. Trimming cost V 5 bases and J 2 bases, with 15 bases left between them. The CDR3 loop reads CASSRWTARNTGELFF. Here the CDR3 DNA reads TGTGCCAGCTCAAGATGGACAGCCAGAAACACCGGGGAGCTGTTTTTT.